This T cell receptor (beta chain) comes out of a study of technical replicates of blood from a handful of donors. Using immunoSEQ multiplex PCR, the repertoire was profiled, and TCRdb retains in-frame clones only, with some absent. This table holds roughly 71,000 clones, 95% to 96% found once. This CDR3 comprises 15 residues. CDR1 and CDR2 from the germline V gene are SGHNT and YYREEE (reference sequence). Trimming left V 5 bases short and J 4 bases short, with 18 bases between. The clonotype was recovered from a human donor in good health. The chain combines TRBV5-4 with TRBJ1-1; possible D gene TRBD1, 5 bases. The sequencing input was T cells isolated from PBMCs. In DNA, the CDR3 is TGTGCCAGCAGTCCGCAAAGGGGAGGGTTCACTGAAGCTTTCTTT. As protein: CASSPQRGGFTEAFF.